These T cell receptor beta chains were read from a single sample in a study of shared clonotypes between healthy human individuals. Measured with immunoSEQ multiplex PCR; TCRdb has only the in-frame clones, and not every one. The profile covers some 2.1 million clones, with 85% to 95% appearing a single time and 0.1% to 0.15% taken by the ten largest. Specimen: naive CD4+ T cells sorted from blood. These receptors were taken from a man aged 18 to 29 in good health. Both conserved end residues are part of each CDR3. Each record gives: CDR3 protein, CDR3 DNA, D gene, V gene, J gene. The D gene is left open where the match is weak.

CASSSGSGTGRAEAFF	TGCGCCAGCAGCTCGGGGTCCGGGACAGGGAGGGCTGAAGCTTTCTTT	TRBD1	TRBV5-1	TRBJ1-1
CASSPNNRGTDTQYF	TGTGCCAGCAGCCCCAACAATCGGGGGACAGATACGCAGTATTTT	-	TRBV11-2	TRBJ2-3
CASSRTVSYNEQFF	TGTGCCAGCAGTCGGACAGTTTCCTACAATGAGCAGTTCTTC	-	TRBV7-2	TRBJ2-1
CASSRGGGSNQPQHF	TGTGCCAGCAGCAGGGGAGGGGGCAGCAATCAGCCCCAGCATTTT	TRBD1	TRBV6-5	TRBJ1-5
CASSPGQGGNTIYF	TGTGCCAGCAGCCCGGGACAGGGGGGAAACACCATATATTTT	TRBD1	TRBV28	TRBJ1-3
CSVSPPGRAYKANEKLFF	TGCAGCGTTTCACCTCCAGGAAGGGCCTATAAGGCTAATGAAAAACTGTTTTTT	-	TRBV29-1	TRBJ1-4
CASTLGGGQETQYF	TGTGCCAGCACGCTTGGGGGGGGCCAAGAGACCCAGTACTTC	TRBD2	TRBV6-5	TRBJ2-5
CAINGGQGVGYEQYF	TGTGCCATCAATGGGGGCCAGGGGGTAGGTTACGAGCAGTACTTC	TRBD1	TRBV10-3	TRBJ2-7
CASSPPAVSSGNTIYF	TGTGCCAGCTCACCACCGGCGGTGAGCTCTGGAAACACCATATATTTT	-	TRBV18	TRBJ1-3
CASPPGGGKGEQFF	TGTGCCAGCCCCCCCGGAGGGGGGAAAGGAGAGCAGTTCTTC	-	TRBV2	TRBJ2-1
CASSLSAGPTSYEQYF	TGTGCCAGCAGCTTATCCGCGGGCCCGACGTCCTACGAGCAGTACTTC	-	TRBV7-8	TRBJ2-7
CASRSGANVLTF	TGCGCCAGCCGATCTGGGGCCAACGTCCTGACTTTC	-	TRBV5-1	TRBJ2-6
CASSYGTPGTIYF	TGTGCCAGCAGCTACGGGACACCCGGAACCATATATTTT	-	TRBV11-2	TRBJ1-3
CASSGGEGYGYTF	TGTGCCAGCAGTGGTGGGGAGGGCTATGGCTACACCTTC	-	TRBV2	TRBJ1-2